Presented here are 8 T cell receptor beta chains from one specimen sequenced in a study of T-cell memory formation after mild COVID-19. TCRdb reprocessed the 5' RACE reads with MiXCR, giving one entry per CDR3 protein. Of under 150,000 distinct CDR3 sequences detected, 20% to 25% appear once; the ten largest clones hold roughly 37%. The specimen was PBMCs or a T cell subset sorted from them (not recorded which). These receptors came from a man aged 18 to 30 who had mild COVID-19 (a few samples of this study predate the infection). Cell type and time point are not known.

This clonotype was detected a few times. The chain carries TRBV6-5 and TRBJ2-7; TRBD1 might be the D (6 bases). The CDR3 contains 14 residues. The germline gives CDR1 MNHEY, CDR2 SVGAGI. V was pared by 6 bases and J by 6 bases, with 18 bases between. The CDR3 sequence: CASSPGQGTLEQYF. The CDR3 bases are TGTGCCAGCAGCCCGGGGCAGGGGACGCTCGAGCAGTACTTC.

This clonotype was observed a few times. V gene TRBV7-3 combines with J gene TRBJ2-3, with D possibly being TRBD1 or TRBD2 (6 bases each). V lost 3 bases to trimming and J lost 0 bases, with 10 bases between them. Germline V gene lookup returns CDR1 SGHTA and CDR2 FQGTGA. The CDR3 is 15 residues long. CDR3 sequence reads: CASSFPGASTDTQYF. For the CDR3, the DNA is TGTGCCAGCAGCTTTCCGGGGGCCAGCACAGATACGCAGTATTTT. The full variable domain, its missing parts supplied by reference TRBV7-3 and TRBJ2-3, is GAGVSQTPSNKVTEKGKYVELRCDPISGHTALYWYRQSLGQGPEFLIYFQGTGAADDSGLPNDRFFAVRPEGSVSTLKIQRTERGDSAVYLCASSFPGASTDTQYFGPGTRLTVL.

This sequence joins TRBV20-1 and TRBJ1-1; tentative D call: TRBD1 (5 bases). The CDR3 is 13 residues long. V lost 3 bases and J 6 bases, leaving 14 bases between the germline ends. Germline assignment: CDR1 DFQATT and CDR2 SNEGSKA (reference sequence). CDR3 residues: CSASPRMGPEAFF. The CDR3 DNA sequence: TGCAGTGCTAGCCCCCGCATGGGACCTGAAGCTTTCTTT.

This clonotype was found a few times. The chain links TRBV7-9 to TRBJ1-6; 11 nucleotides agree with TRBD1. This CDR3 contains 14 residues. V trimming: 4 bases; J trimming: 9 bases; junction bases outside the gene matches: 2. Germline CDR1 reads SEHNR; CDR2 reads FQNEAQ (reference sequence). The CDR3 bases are TGTGCCAGCAGCTCGGGACAGGGGGTTTCACCCCTCCACTTT. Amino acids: CASSSGQGVSPLHF.

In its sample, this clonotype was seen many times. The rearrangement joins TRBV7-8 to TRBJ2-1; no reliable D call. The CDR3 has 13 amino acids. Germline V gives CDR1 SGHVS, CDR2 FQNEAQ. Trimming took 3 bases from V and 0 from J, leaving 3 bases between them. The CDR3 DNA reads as TGTGCCAGCAGCTTGAGCTCCTACAATGAGCAGTTCTTC. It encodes CASSLSSYNEQFF.

CDR3 DNA: TGTGCCAGCAGCGATAAACGGGACGGGCAGCAGTTCTTC. It encodes CASSDKRDGQQFF. The chain links TRBV7-6 to TRBJ2-1, with D perhaps given as TRBD1 or TRBD2 (5 bases each). The V end lost 5 bases, the J end lost 11 bases, and 16 bases lay between the germline ends. Germline lookup yields CDR1 SGHVS and CDR2 FNYEAQ. The CDR3 runs 13 residues. The variable domain in full, completed from reference TRBV7-6 and TRBJ2-1, reads GAGVSQSPRYKVTKRGQDVALRCDPISGHVSLYWYRQALGQGPEFLTYFNYEAQQDKSGLPNDRFSAERPEGSISTLTIQRTEQRDSAMYRCASSDKRDGQQFFGPGTRLTVL.

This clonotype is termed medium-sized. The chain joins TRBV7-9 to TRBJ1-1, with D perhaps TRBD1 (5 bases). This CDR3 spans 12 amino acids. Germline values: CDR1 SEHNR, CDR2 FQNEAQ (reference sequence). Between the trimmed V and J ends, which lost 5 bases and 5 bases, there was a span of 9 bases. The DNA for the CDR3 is TGTGCCAGCAGCCCCGGACAAACTGAAGCTTTCTTT. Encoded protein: CASSPGQTEAFF.

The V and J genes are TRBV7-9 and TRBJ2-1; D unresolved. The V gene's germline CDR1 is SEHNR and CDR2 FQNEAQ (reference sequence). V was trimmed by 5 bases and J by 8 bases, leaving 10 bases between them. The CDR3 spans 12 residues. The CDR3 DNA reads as TGTGCCAGCAGCCACTTATCCGATGAGCAGTTCTTC. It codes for CASSHLSDEQFF. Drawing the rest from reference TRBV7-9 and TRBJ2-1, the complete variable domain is DTGVSQNPRHKITKRGQNVTFRCDPISEHNRLYWYRQTLGQGPEFLTYFQNEAQLEKSRLLSDRFSAERPKGSFSTLEIQRTEQGDSAMYLCASSHLSDEQFFGPGTRLTVL.